A selection of T cell receptor beta chains follows, all from one sample in a study of blood T cell repertoires in COVID-19. The repertoire was sequenced with immunoSEQ multiplex PCR; TCRdb's copy has only in-frame clones and lacks some. The data contain under 200,000 clones, 70% to 90% of them seen just once; the ten biggest clones take up about 5%. Sample: peripheral blood. The receptors shown here come from a woman aged 80 or over with acute or convalescent COVID-19. Each CDR3 is given with its conserved first and last residue. The D gene is left open where the match is weak. Some rows have no size entry. The others give once, few or many, or a class for an expanded clone.

D | J | size | V | CDR3
NA | TRBJ2-6 | NA | TRBV6-6 | CASRREGAGANVLTF
TRBD2 | TRBJ2-5 | once | TRBV5-4 | CASTREGLGETQYF
NA | TRBJ2-1 | NA | TRBV11-3 | CASSRGEGDNEQFF
TRBD1 | TRBJ1-5 | NA | TRBV28 | CASSPAGQAINQPQHF
NA | TRBJ2-7 | NA | TRBV27 | CASRTDRYEQHF
NA | TRBJ2-3 | NA | TRBV15 | CATSREIQLTDTQYF
TRBD1 | TRBJ1-1 | NA | TRBV6-5 | CASSNRGLDTEAFF
TRBD1 | TRBJ1-2 | NA | TRBV5-8 | CASSPVGPGTGGSGYTF
NA | TRBJ1-1 | NA | TRBV27 | CASRRGVQTEAFF
TRBD2 | TRBJ2-3 | NA | TRBV7-3 | CASSLTSGLAGGPNTQYF
TRBD1 | TRBJ2-7 | NA | TRBV3-1/TRBV3-2 | CASSSQGIGYEQYF
TRBD1 | TRBJ1-3 | NA | TRBV28 | CASSSRGGTGNTIYF
TRBD2 | TRBJ2-2 | NA | TRBV7-2 | CASSSIAGLTGELFF
NA | TRBJ2-3 | NA | TRBV7-3 | CASSYSGGTDTQYF
TRBD1 | TRBJ1-1 | NA | TRBV19 | CASSIATGDTTEAFF
NA | TRBJ2-7 | NA | TRBV5-1 | CASRATPAVLSNEQYF
NA | TRBJ2-2 | NA | TRBV18 | CASSPMRADTGELFF
TRBD1 | TRBJ2-7 | NA | TRBV7-2 | CASKQDRGTYEQYF
NA | TRBJ1-2 | NA | TRBV4-1 | CASSQDRRAGGYTF
NA | TRBJ1-1 | once | TRBV7-8 | CASSSYTEAFF
NA | TRBJ1-2 | once | TRBV11-3 | CASSLRWDYPDHNYGYTF
NA | TRBJ2-1 | NA | TRBV6-2/TRBV6-3 | CASSSSGAGYNEQFF
NA | TRBJ1-5 | few | TRBV28 | CASSLVAGLGQPQHF
TRBD1 | TRBJ1-3 | NA | TRBV9 | CASSGQGATSGNTIYF
NA | TRBJ1-6 | few | TRBV5-1 | CASSPGGSNYNSPLHF
TRBD1 | TRBJ2-7 | NA | TRBV9 | CASSVGQEYEQYF